The 26 T cell receptor beta chains reported below all come from one sample, sequenced in a study of vaccination and CD4 T cells after COVID-19 (dated by TCRdb to the early 2020s). The treatment or condition label for this specimen denotes: approximately nine-day PBMC culture with coronavirus spike peptide pools or control peptides (ViraFEST assay). These receptors are not linked to any known antigen. The method was PCR. TCRdb records Illumina iSeq 100 as the sequencer. DNA from cultured CD4+ T cells was subjected to TCR sequencing with the Oncomine TCR Beta short-read assay at the Johns Hopkins FTIC core. TCRdb passed the public sequencing reads through fastp at Q25 and MiXCR, retaining productive beta sequences. Each entry merges the rows of one CDR3 protein and shows their most common DNA and genes. In this sample the table shows about 19,000 distinct CDR3 sequences, around 45% of which occur a single time. The top ten constitute over 3% of the sample.

Source material: CD4+ T cells from blood, cultured in vitro. All receptors derive from a human donor who had recovered from COVID-19.

The table lists this clonotype with a count of one. The rearrangement uses TRBV6-1 and TRBJ1-1; 7 positions match TRBD1. V shed 6 bases and J 4 bases; nucleotides not matched to a gene: 8. CDR1 MNHNS and CDR2 SASEGT come from the germline V gene. CDR3 length: 14 residues. The CDR3 is CASRIRQGATEAFF. The CDR3 DNA sequence: TGTGCCAGCAGAATTCGACAGGGTGCCACTGAAGCTTTCTTT.

V usage is TRBV9 and J usage is TRBJ1-2; D is perhaps TRBD1 (5 bases). The V gene lost 4 bases and the J gene lost 0 bases, with 13 bases spanning the gap. The CDR3 length is 15 residues. The V gene's germline CDR1 is SGDLS and CDR2 YYNGEE. Here the CDR3 DNA reads TGTGCCAGCAGCCCCCAGACAGCAGCTAACTATGGCTACACCTTC. As protein: CASSPQTAANYGYTF. The whole variable domain, remainder taken from reference TRBV9 and TRBJ1-2, is DSGVTQTPKHLITATGQRVTLRCSPRSGDLSVYWYQQSLDQGLQFLIQYYNGEERAKGNILERFSAQQFPDLHSELNLSSLELGDSALYFCASSPQTAANYGYTFGSGTRLTVV.

The chain combines TRBV18 with TRBJ1-1; 8 positions match TRBD1. From germline, CDR1 is KGHSH and CDR2 LQKENI. Trimming at V came to 3 bases and at J to 3 bases, leaving 6 bases not matched to a gene. CDR3 length equals 15 residues. In DNA, the CDR3 is TGTGCCAGCTCACCGTCCAGGGGGCGTGACACTGAAGCTTTCTTT. It translates to CASSPSRGRDTEAFF.

The chain is built from TRBV4-1 and TRBJ1-5, with TRBD1 matching 7 bases. CDR1 MGHRA and CDR2 YSYEKL come from the germline V gene. The CDR3 totals 14 residues. The ends lost 6 bases at V and 4 bases at J; junction bases unmatched: 6. CDR3: CASSRTGANQPQHF. The CDR3 coding sequence is TGCGCCAGCAGTCGCACAGGGGCTAATCAGCCCCAGCATTTT.

The chain is built from TRBV24-1 and TRBJ2-1; D is unclear. The CDR3 totals 16 residues. The V end was cut by 3 bases, the J end by 2 bases, with 13 bases between. In germline, CDR1 is KGHDR, CDR2 SFDVKD. In DNA form, the CDR3 reads TGTGCCACCAGTGATGTGACGGGTACGACCTACAATGAGCAGTTCTTC. Translation: CATSDVTGTTYNEQFF.

The sample holds a few counts of this clonotype. This rearrangement joins TRBV7-9 to TRBJ1-1; D ambiguous. CDR3 size: 12 residues. Trimming cost V 3 bases and J 8 bases, with 10 bases left between them. Germline V CDR1 and CDR2: SEHNR, FQNEAQ (reference sequence). CDR3 DNA sequence: TGTGCCAGCAGCTTGGCGGGATCGGAAGCTTTCTTT. Its translation: CASSLAGSEAFF. The whole variable domain, filled in from reference TRBV7-9 and TRBJ1-1, reads DTGVSQNPRHKITKRGQNVTFRCDPISEHNRLYWYRQTLGQGPEFLTYFQNEAQLEKSRLLSDRFSAERPKGSFSTLEIQRTEQGDSAMYLCASSLAGSEAFFGQGTRLTVV.

The chain uses TRBV21-1 and TRBJ2-1; the D segment call TRBD2 is taken from the table without a DNA check. TRBV21-1 represents a pseudogene. The CDR3 loop spans 20 amino acids. The CDR3 bases are TGTGCCAGCAGCAAGGGGCATTGGGAGGATCTAGCGGGAACCTACAATGAGCAGTTCTTC. Protein: CASSKGHWEDLAGTYNEQFF.

This clonotype has more than one count but fewer than ten. The chain joins TRBV7-2 to TRBJ1-1; a weak D match, TRBD1 (5 bases). Germline-derived CDR1 and CDR2 are SGHTA and FQGNSA. The CDR3 runs to 15 residues. V gave up 1 base and J gave up 0 bases, with 9 bases separating them. This chain's CDR3 is CASSLGQLMNTEAFF. The CDR3 DNA follows: TGTGCCAGCAGCTTAGGACAGCTGATGAACACTGAAGCTTTCTTT.

The chain combines TRBV24-1 with TRBJ2-3; 8 positions agree with TRBD2. Germline CDR1 is KGHDR and CDR2 is SFDVKD. The J segment lost 4 bases and the V segment lost 5 bases, leaving 7 bases of the junction unmatched. CDR3 length: 15 residues. The CDR3 protein is CATSVTSGLPDTQYF. CDR3 nucleotide sequence: TGTGCCACCAGTGTTACTAGCGGCCTTCCAGATACGCAGTATTTT.

V is TRBV7-2 and J is TRBJ2-1; D is ambiguous. The CDR3 is made up of 13 amino acids. Per the germline V gene, CDR1 is SGHTA and CDR2 is FQGNSA. Trimming left V 2 bases short and J 7 bases short, with 9 bases between. CDR3 sequence: CASSLNSWNEQFF. In DNA, the CDR3 is TGTGCCAGCAGCTTAAATAGCTGGAATGAGCAGTTCTTC.

This chain connects TRBV7-3 to TRBJ2-2, with 9 bases identical to TRBD2. The CDR3 runs to 18 residues. Germline trimming cut 1 base from V and 0 bases from J; bases unmatched to any gene: 6. CDR1 is SGHTA, CDR2 FQGTGA, per germline. CDR3 in amino acids: CASSLSGASGANTGELFF. CDR3 sequence (DNA): TGTGCCAGCAGCTTAAGCGGGGCTAGCGGGGCGAACACCGGGGAGCTGTTTTTT.

The V call is TRBV19, the J call TRBJ2-3; tentatively, D is TRBD1 (6 bases). With 5 bases removed from V and 1 base from J, the gap between germline ends came to 10 bases. CDR1 is LNHDA, CDR2 SQIVND, per germline (reference sequence). The CDR3 runs 14 residues. Here the CDR3 DNA reads TGTGCCAGTAGTCCCAGGACAGGCACAGATACGCAGTATTTT. Translating gives CASSPRTGTDTQYF. Full variable domain (rest looked up from reference TRBV19 and TRBJ2-3): DGGITQSPKYLFRKEGQNVTLSCEQNLNHDAMYWYRQDPGQGLRLIYYSQIVNDFQKGDIAEGYSVSREKKESFPLTVTSAQKNPTAFYLCASSPRTGTDTQYFGPGTRLTVL.

In nucleotides, the CDR3 is TGTGCCAGCAGCTTATTGAATCGGGATACGCAGTATTTT. Translated, it gives CASSLLNRDTQYF. The V gene is TRBV7-3, the J gene TRBJ2-3, with D unclear. The germline CDR1 and CDR2 sequences are SGHTA and FQGTGA. This CDR3 is 13 amino acids long. Trimming took off 2 bases at V and 6 bases at J, with 9 bases between the two ends.

The J gene is TRBJ2-1, the V gene TRBV20-1, with TRBD2 matching over 8 bases. Trimming at V came to 3 bases and at J to 6 bases, leaving 16 bases not matched to a gene. Per the germline V gene, CDR1 is DFQATT and CDR2 is SNEGSKA (reference sequence). The CDR3 length is 17 residues. CDR3 in amino acids: CSASGLAGSRSSNEQFF. The CDR3 region has the DNA TGCAGTGCTAGCGGTCTAGCGGGTAGCCGGAGCTCCAATGAGCAGTTCTTC.

This clonotype appeared a few times. The J gene is TRBJ1-6, the V gene TRBV27, with 8 bases identical to TRBD1. J was trimmed by 10 bases and V by 7 bases; bases with no gene match: 9. The CDR3 consists of 14 residues. The germline V gene encodes CDR1 MNHEY and CDR2 SMNVEV (reference sequence). Written as DNA, the CDR3 is TGTGCCAGCATACCGGACAGGGATGACTCACCCCTCCACTTT. Its protein product is CASIPDRDDSPLHF.

A few counts support this clonotype. V and J are TRBV6-5 and TRBJ1-2; TRBD1 might be the D (5 bases). With 2 bases removed from V and 5 bases from J, the gap between germline ends came to 12 bases. This CDR3 spans 14 amino acids. The germline gives CDR1 MNHEY, CDR2 SVGAGI. The CDR3 DNA is TGTGCCAGCAGTTACGGCAGGGCCGGGTATGGCTACACCTTC. As protein: CASSYGRAGYGYTF.

This chain uses TRBV29-1 with TRBJ1-1; 9 bases agree with TRBD1. Germline-derived CDR1 and CDR2 are SQVTM and ANQGSEA. This CDR3 comprises 14 residues. V lost 5 bases to trimming and J lost 2 bases; unmatched junction nucleotides: 6. The CDR3 region is CSVKGQGQNTEAFF. CDR3 in DNA: TGCAGCGTTAAAGGACAGGGGCAAAACACTGAAGCTTTCTTT.

In its sample, this clonotype was seen a few times. The genes are TRBV19 and TRBJ2-7, with 7 bases fitting TRBD1. J was trimmed by 5 bases and V by 3 bases; bases with no gene match: 4. The CDR3 is made up of 13 amino acids. CDR1 LNHDA and CDR2 SQIVND come from the germline V gene (reference sequence). The CDR3 reads CASSIRQGDEQYF. The CDR3 DNA reads as TGTGCCAGTAGTATTCGTCAGGGGGACGAGCAGTACTTC.

The CDR3 sequence is CASKGDSQQPQHF. As DNA, the CDR3 is TGTGCCAGCAAGGGGGACTCCCAGCAGCCCCAGCATTTT. The chain combines TRBV28 with TRBJ1-5; TRBD1 is a possible D gene (6 bases). Deletions cut 7 bases from V and 7 bases from J, with 14 bases between. Germline CDR1 MDHEN, CDR2 SYDVKM. The CDR3 contains 13 residues.

The rearrangement joins TRBV12-3 or TRBV12-4 to TRBJ2-2; D may be TRBD1 (5 bases). This CDR3 spans 13 amino acids. Trimming cost V 6 bases and J 6 bases, with 11 bases left between them. CDR3 DNA: TGTGCCAGCAGCGGACATTCCTCCGGGGAGCTGTTTTTT. Translation gives CASSGHSSGELFF.

V usage is TRBV30 and J usage is TRBJ2-2, with 11 bases aligning to TRBD1. After removal of 0 bases from V and 6 bases from J, the junction contained 6 bases not matched to a gene. The length of the CDR3 is 16 residues. CDR1 is GTSNPN, CDR2 SVGIG, per germline (reference sequence). CDR3 nucleotide sequence: TGTGCCTGGAGTGTACTAAGGGGACAGGGGGCCGGGGAGCTGTTTTTT. Encoded protein: CAWSVLRGQGAGELFF.

The chain couples TRBV20-1 to TRBJ1-4; D not certain. Germline V gene lookup returns CDR1 DFQATT and CDR2 SNEGSKA (reference sequence). This CDR3 is 12 amino acids long. V was pared by 3 bases and J by 8 bases, with 10 bases between. The CDR3 bases are TGCAGTGCTAGCCAGATCCGGGAAAAACTGTTTTTT. It encodes CSASQIREKLFF.

The V gene is TRBV20-1, the J gene TRBJ2-7; D possibly matches TRBD1 or TRBD2 (5 bases each). This CDR3 has 14 amino acids. Per the germline V gene, CDR1 is DFQATT and CDR2 is SNEGSKA (reference sequence). Deletions cut 5 bases from V and 4 bases from J, with 18 bases between. This CDR3 reads CSASGALASYEQYF. The DNA of the CDR3 is TGCAGTGCTTCCGGGGCTTTGGCATCTTACGAGCAGTACTTC.

A remark on this clonotype: One junction end does not reproduce the germline sequence, and a read error may be involved. The rearrangement uses TRBV7-2 and TRBJ1-5; no firm D call. The CDR3 extends over 14 amino acids. Germline V gives CDR1 SGHTA, CDR2 FQGNSA. This chain's CDR3 is CAGSDIRENQPQHF. The CDR3 region has the DNA TGTGCCGGCAGCGATATACGGGAAAATCAGCCCCAGCATTTT. The variable domain in full, with the rest retrieved from reference TRBV7-2 and TRBJ1-5, is GAGVSQSPSNKVTEKGKDVELRCDPISGHTALYWYRQSLGQGLEFLIYFQGNSAPDKSGLPSDRFSAERTGGSVSTLTIQRTQQEDSAVYLCAGSDIRENQPQHFGDGTRLSIL.

The genes are TRBV29-1 and TRBJ2-2, with 7 bases matching TRBD1. CDR3 length equals 15 residues. The J segment lost 1 base and the V segment lost 7 bases, leaving 9 bases of the junction unmatched. Germline loops: CDR1 SQVTM, CDR2 ANQGSEA. CDR3 amino acids: CSARTGTENTGELFF. CDR3 bases: TGCAGCGCTAGAACCGGGACAGAGAACACCGGGGAGCTGTTTTTT.

The CDR3, as DNA: TGTGCCAGCAGCTTTGGAGCCGGGGAGCTGTTTTTT. This codes for CASSFGAGELFF. This rearrangement joins TRBV11-3 to TRBJ2-2, with D uncertain. V lost 3 bases, J lost 6 bases, and 5 bases lay in between. The CDR3 consists of 12 residues. Germline V gene sequence: CDR1 SGHNT, CDR2 YENEEA.